This entry lists 23 T cell receptor beta chains sequenced from one sample in a study of chemoradiotherapy in HPV16-positive cancers. Assay: immunoSEQ multiplex PCR; the TCRdb copy retains only in-frame clones and omits some. The table has around 970 clones, 85% to 95% seen once. The specimen comprised tumor tissue, sampled from a patient who underwent chemoradiotherapy. These receptors came from a human donor with HPV-associated anogenital cancer.

The chain carries TRBV2 and TRBJ2-5; 10 bases are shared with TRBD2. V shed 4 bases, J shed 5 bases, and the junction held 7 bases outside the gene matches. The CDR3 totals 15 residues. Germline V gene data show CDR1 as SNHLY and CDR2 as FYNNEI. The CDR3 loop is CASSVLAGGGETQYF. The CDR3 coding sequence is TGTGCCAGCAGTGTCTTAGCGGGAGGAGGGGAGACCCAGTACTTC.

The chain couples TRBV19 to TRBJ1-3, with 7 positions matching TRBD1. V gave up 6 bases and J gave up 2 bases; unmatched junction bases: 4. The CDR3 sequence is 14 residues long. Germline V gene sequence: CDR1 LNHDA, CDR2 SQIVND (reference sequence). The CDR3 nucleotides are TGTGCCAGTAGAGTGACAGGGACTGGAAACACCATATATTTT. Translation: CASRVTGTGNTIYF. The complete variable domain, with remaining parts taken from reference TRBV19 and TRBJ1-3, reads DGGITQSPKYLFRKEGQNVTLSCEQNLNHDAMYWYRQDPGQGLRLIYYSQIVNDFQKGDIAEGYSVSREKKESFPLTVTSAQKNPTAFYLCASRVTGTGNTIYFGEGSWLTVV.

The gene calls are TRBV11-2 and TRBJ1-5; D might be TRBD1 (6 bases). V lost 1 base and J lost 6, with 10 bases in between. Germline loops: CDR1 SGHAT, CDR2 FQNNGV. The CDR3 totals 14 residues. CDR3 sequence reads: CASSLVGGLQPQHF. CDR3 nucleotide sequence: TGTGCCAGCAGCTTAGTTGGGGGGCTTCAGCCCCAGCATTTT. Combining the CDR3 with reference TRBV11-2 and TRBJ1-5 gives the whole variable domain EAGVAQSPRYKIIEKRQSVAFWCNPISGHATLYWYQQILGQGPKLLIQFQNNGVVDDSQLPKDRFSAERLKGVDSTLKIQPAKLEDSAVYLCASSLVGGLQPQHFGDGTRLSIL.

Regarding this clone: This is likely a read error, given that the CDR3 carries no conserved phenylalanine or tryptophan at its end. It is unclear where the CDR3 begins or ends on the DNA, so no DNA is shown, and the CDR3 is as TCRdb lists it. J is TRBJ1-1 and V is TRBV9. Germline V gives CDR1 SGDLS, CDR2 YYNGEE. Counting both end residues, the CDR3 totals 11 amino acids. CDR3 sequence reads: CASTRGVGLKA.

The chain combines TRBV6-1 with TRBJ1-2; D gene ambiguous. The germline gives CDR1 MNHNS, CDR2 SASEGT. The CDR3 contains 10 residues. Trimming took 8 bases from V and 11 from J, leaving 12 bases between them. CDR3 coding DNA: TGTGCCAGCTTTAGCGCGCAGTACACCTTC. It is translated as CASFSAQYTF.

The chain employs TRBV10-1 and TRBJ1-2; unclear D gene. The CDR3 is 16 residues long. Between the trimmed V and J ends, which lost 4 bases and 4 bases, there was a span of 19 bases. Germline V lookup: CDR1 WNHNN, CDR2 SYGVQD (reference sequence). The CDR3 DNA follows: TGCGCCAGCAGTGCCACGTTAAGACGAAAGACCTATGGCTACACCTTC. This sequence encodes CASSATLRRKTYGYTF.

J is TRBJ1-4 and V is TRBV2; D might be TRBD1 (6 bases). Trimming took off 4 bases at V and 7 bases at J, with 16 bases between the two ends. CDR3 length equals 15 residues. The V gene's germline CDR1 is SNHLY and CDR2 FYNNEI. The chain's CDR3 is CASSVRPGVGEKLFF. CDR3 DNA sequence: TGTGCCAGCAGTGTCAGGCCAGGGGTGGGTGAAAAACTGTTTTTT. The full variable domain, with the rest looked up from reference TRBV2 and TRBJ1-4, is EPEVTQTPSHQVTQMGQEVILRCVPISNHLYFYWYRQILGQKVEFLVSFYNNEISEKSEIFDDQFSVERPDGSNFTLKIRSTKLEDSAMYFCASSVRPGVGEKLFFGSGTQLSVL.

Remarks on this clone: The germline gene is not matched at one end of the junction; a read error may be the cause. The chain carries TRBV11-3 and TRBJ2-6; 8 bases map to TRBD2. Germline V gene sequence: CDR1 SGHNT, CDR2 YENEEA. The CDR3 consists of 18 residues. CDR3 in amino acids: CATSIGGARQGGANVLTF. CDR3 in DNA: TGTGCCACCAGCATCGGGGGGGCTCGTCAAGGTGGGGCCAACGTCCTGACTTTC.

This sequence joins TRBV5-8 and TRBJ1-3, with D hard to call. The germline V gene encodes CDR1 SGHTS and CDR2 YDEGEE. Trimming took off 4 bases at V and 4 bases at J, with 6 bases between the two ends. This CDR3 contains 12 residues. The CDR3 here is CASSRKGNTIYF. In nucleotides, the CDR3 is TGTGCCAGCAGCCGGAAAGGAAACACCATATATTTT.

The chain employs TRBV2 and TRBJ2-7; 10 nucleotides match TRBD1. V shed 6 bases, J shed 4 bases, and the junction held 6 bases outside the gene matches. Per the germline V gene, CDR1 is SNHLY and CDR2 is FYNNEI. The CDR3 extends over 14 amino acids. CDR3: CASSPTGGAYEQYF. CDR3 nucleotides: TGTGCCAGCAGCCCGACAGGGGGCGCGTACGAGCAGTACTTC.

This sequence joins TRBV5-1 and TRBJ1-1; tentatively, D is TRBD1 (6 bases). CDR1 and CDR2 from the germline V gene are SGHRS and YFSETQ. There are 15 residues in the CDR3. V was trimmed by 0 bases and J by 4 bases, leaving 13 bases between them. CDR3 in DNA: TGCGCCAGCAGCTTGGATACAGGGTATGGCACTGAAGCTTTCTTT. It codes for CASSLDTGYGTEAFF.

CDR3 in DNA: TGTGCCAGCAGCTTGGGGGGCAGGGGGGATGGCTACACCTTC. It specifies CASSLGGRGDGYTF. The chain recombines TRBV5-4 with TRBJ1-2, with TRBD1 matching over 7 bases. The length of the CDR3 is 14 residues. V gave up 0 bases and J gave up 6 bases; unmatched junction bases: 5. Germline V gene lookup returns CDR1 SGHNT and CDR2 YYREEE (reference sequence). Together with reference TRBV5-4 and TRBJ1-2, the CDR3 gives the full variable domain: ETGVTQSPTHLIKTRGQQVTLRCSSQSGHNTVSWYQQALGQGPQFIFQYYREEENGRGNFPPRFSGLQFPNYSSELNVNALELDDSALYLCASSLGGRGDGYTFGSGTRLTVV.

The chain combines TRBV27 with TRBJ2-7; possibly TRBD2 for D (5 bases). Trimming took off 0 bases at V and 4 bases at J, with 13 bases between the two ends. CDR1 is MNHEY and CDR2 is SMNVEV in the germline V gene (reference sequence). The CDR3 spans 15 residues. Written as DNA, the CDR3 is TGTGCCAGCAGTTTATCCCTTGGGGAGTTGTACGAGCAGTACTTC. This codes for CASSLSLGELYEQYF.

This chain joins TRBV9 and TRBJ2-2; tentatively, D is TRBD1 or TRBD2 (5 bases each). This CDR3 is 13 amino acids long. The V gene's germline CDR1 is SGDLS and CDR2 YYNGEE. The germline V and J ends were trimmed by 5 bases and 9 bases, with 14 bases remaining between them. DNA of the CDR3: TGTGCCAGCAGAGACACTGAGGGGCGGGAGCTGTTTTTT. Its protein is CASRDTEGRELFF.

V and J are TRBV10-3 and TRBJ2-7; D is perhaps TRBD1 (5 bases). This CDR3 contains 14 residues. Germline assignment: CDR1 ENHRY and CDR2 SYGVKD. Deletions cut 0 bases from V and 5 bases from J, with 11 bases between. This CDR3 reads CAISESGRDNEQYF. The CDR3 coding sequence is TGTGCCATCAGTGAGTCGGGCAGGGATAACGAGCAGTACTTC.

CDR3 residues: CASSQEGQGRETQYF. The CDR3 nucleotides read TGCGCCAGCAGCCAAGAAGGACAGGGAAGAGAGACCCAGTACTTC. This chain connects TRBV4-1 to TRBJ2-5, with TRBD1 matching over 8 bases. Trimming at V came to 0 bases and at J to 4 bases, leaving 4 bases not matched to a gene. This CDR3 spans 15 amino acids. Germline CDR1 reads MGHRA; CDR2 reads YSYEKL.

J is TRBJ2-5 and V is TRBV29-1; D possibly matches TRBD1 or TRBD2 (6 bases each). Trimming took off 0 bases at V and 5 bases at J, with 16 bases between the two ends. Germline values: CDR1 SQVTM, CDR2 ANQGSEA. The CDR3 is 15 amino acids. The CDR3 coding sequence is TGCAGCGTTGAAGATCAGGGGTCACGGGGGGAGACCCAGTACTTC. Protein sequence: CSVEDQGSRGETQYF.

V gene TRBV5-1 combines with J gene TRBJ2-5, with D possibly matching TRBD2 (5 bases). The V and J ends lost 1 base and 3 bases respectively, with 10 bases between them. Germline V gene sequence: CDR1 SGHRS, CDR2 YFSETQ. This CDR3 spans 14 amino acids. The CDR3 coding sequence is TGCGCCAGCAGCTTGACTAGTATAGAAGAGACCCAGTACTTC. Translation: CASSLTSIEETQYF.

In DNA, the CDR3 is TGTGCTAGTGGTTTTGGGGCGGCGAATCAGCCCCAGCATTTT. Translating gives CASGFGAANQPQHF. The chain employs TRBV12-5 and TRBJ1-5, with D possibly TRBD1 on 5 matching bases. Trimming removed 3 bases from V and 4 bases from J, with 10 bases in between. The CDR3 consists of 14 residues. The germline CDR1 and CDR2 sequences are LGHNT and FRNRAP.

This clone occurred once. This chain uses TRBV18 with TRBJ2-7; 10 bases are shared with TRBD1. V was pared by 5 bases and J by 1 base, with 5 bases of the junction left unmatched. The CDR3 sequence is 15 residues long. Germline V gene lookup returns CDR1 KGHSH and CDR2 LQKENI. CDR3 loop: CASSSGQGESYEQYF. CDR3 DNA sequence: TGTGCCAGCTCAAGCGGACAGGGGGAATCCTACGAGCAGTACTTC.

The V call is TRBV6-5, the J call TRBJ2-1; TRBD1 matches at 10 bases. V gave up 2 bases and J gave up 6 bases; unmatched junction bases: 7. Germline lookup yields CDR1 MNHEY and CDR2 SVGAGI. The CDR3 loop spans 16 amino acids. CDR3 sequence (DNA): TGTGCCAGCAGTTACGGCGCGGACAGGGGGATCAATGAGCAGTTCTTC. It is translated as CASSYGADRGINEQFF.

V and J are TRBV7-2 and TRBJ2-7, with TRBD1 matching 8 bases. J was trimmed by 5 bases and V by 5 bases; bases with no gene match: 8. There are 14 residues in the CDR3. Germline values: CDR1 SGHTA, CDR2 FQGNSA. CDR3 sequence: CASSKTRGPHEQYF. The CDR3 DNA sequence: TGTGCCAGCAGCAAGACCAGGGGGCCCCACGAGCAGTACTTC.

V is TRBV2 and J is TRBJ2-3; 7 bases align to TRBD1. The trim removed 4 bases at V and 4 bases at J, leaving 2 bases unmatched. The CDR3 has 13 amino acids. The germline V gene encodes CDR1 SNHLY and CDR2 FYNNEI. The CDR3 nucleotides read TGTGCCAGCAGTGGACAGGGACCAGATACGCAGTATTTT. Protein sequence: CASSGQGPDTQYF.